Shown below are 25 T cell receptor beta chains from a single sample sequenced in a study of OX40 agonist ivuxolimab in advanced cancers. Sequencing was performed with immunoSEQ multiplex PCR; in TCRdb, only in-frame clones are kept and a portion is missing. The table shows around 74,000 clones, with about 80% occurring only once. The sequences come from CD4+ or CD8+ T cells sorted from blood, collected in a trial of the OX40 agonist ivuxolimab. Source of these receptors: an adult with an advanced solid tumor such as melanoma, head and neck, liver or kidney cancer.

The V call is TRBV7-9, the J call TRBJ2-5; no clear D. Germline-derived CDR1 and CDR2 are SEHNR and FQNEAQ (reference sequence). The CDR3 is made up of 14 amino acids. V was shortened by 1 base and J by 1 base, with 7 bases between the two germline ends. CDR3 DNA sequence: TGTGCCAGCAGCTTAGGAAGCGTCCAAGAGACCCAGTACTTC. This encodes CASSLGSVQETQYF.

This chain links TRBV5-1 with TRBJ2-5, with 7 bases identical to TRBD1. With V trimmed by 4 bases and J by 4 bases, 4 bases remained unmatched. From germline, CDR1 is SGHRS and CDR2 YFSETQ. The CDR3 extends over 13 amino acids. Written as DNA, the CDR3 is TGCGCCAGCAGCACGGGACAGTTAGAGACCCAGTACTTC. Translation: CASSTGQLETQYF.

This clone was observed a handful of times. The rearrangement joins TRBV9 to TRBJ2-1; TRBD2 agrees at 10 bases. This CDR3 region has 13 residues. Per the germline V gene, CDR1 is SGDLS and CDR2 is YYNGEE. With 0 bases clipped from V and 10 bases from J, the junction kept 1 base outside the gene matches. Here the CDR3 DNA reads TGTGCCAGCAGCGTAGTAGCGGGGGGCGAGCAGTTCTTC. As protein: CASSVVAGGEQFF.

Details on this clone: This sample includes further DNA sequences coding for the same CDR3. The chain has TRBV7-9 and TRBJ2-5, with 9 positions matching TRBD1. The CDR3 has 14 amino acids. Germline V CDR1 and CDR2: SEHNR, FQNEAQ (reference sequence). V was pared by 5 bases and J by 4 bases, with 5 bases of the junction left unmatched. The CDR3 nucleotides are TGTGCCAGCAGCAGGGGACAGGGAGGAGAGACCCAGTACTTC. Its translation is CASSRGQGGETQYF.

The genes are TRBV29-1 and TRBJ2-7, with D perhaps TRBD2 (7 bases). V dropped 4 bases and J dropped 4 bases, with 14 bases sitting between them. This CDR3 spans 13 amino acids. Germline-derived CDR1 and CDR2 are SQVTM and ANQGSEA. The CDR3 DNA is TGCAGCGTTGGAGGGAGGGGGGGTTACGAGCAGTACTTC. This encodes CSVGGRGGYEQYF.

This chain joins TRBV9 and TRBJ1-4, with D possibly being TRBD1 (5 bases). V shed 3 bases and J shed 4 bases, with 10 bases lying between them. Germline V gene sequence: CDR1 SGDLS, CDR2 YYNGEE. This CDR3 is 14 amino acids long. As DNA, the CDR3 is TGTGCCAGCAGCGACGACAGCCTTAATGAAAAACTGTTTTTT. Amino acids: CASSDDSLNEKLFF.

CDR3 protein: CSPGQGNEQYF. CDR3 sequence (DNA): TGCAGCCCGGGACAGGGGAACGAGCAGTACTTC. The chain employs TRBV20-1 and TRBJ2-7; 10 positions agree with TRBD1. This CDR3 contains 11 residues. Germline V CDR1 and CDR2: DFQATT, SNEGSKA (reference sequence).

The chain's CDR3 is CASGLGADTQYF. CDR3 bases: TGTGCTAGTGGTTTGGGTGCAGATACGCAGTATTTT. J is TRBJ2-3 and V is TRBV12-5; D not resolved. The germline V gene has CDR1 LGHNT and CDR2 FRNRAP. This CDR3 has 12 residues. Deletions cut 1 base from V and 4 bases from J, with 3 bases between.

The CDR3 DNA is TGTGCCAGTAGTAGGGGCCTCCGGGATACGCAGTATTTT. It yields the protein CASSRGLRDTQYF. This chain joins TRBV19 and TRBJ2-3, with a possible D match to TRBD1 (5 bases). Deletions cut 4 bases from V and 6 bases from J, with 11 bases between. The CDR3 is 13 residues long. Germline values: CDR1 LNHDA, CDR2 SQIVND (reference sequence).

The V gene is TRBV5-1, the J gene TRBJ2-7; the match to TRBD1 covers 9 bases. This CDR3 is built from 14 residues. V was clipped by 4 bases and J by 4 bases; unmatched bases: 6. Germline CDR1 reads SGHRS; CDR2 reads YFSETQ. The CDR3 sequence: CASSTSGQGYEQYF. The CDR3 region has the DNA TGCGCCAGCAGCACGTCGGGACAGGGTTACGAGCAGTACTTC.

The CDR3 bases are TGTGCCTGGAGTGAGGCAGTGGTTAATTCACCCCTCCACTTT. Translated: CAWSEAVVNSPLHF. This chain joins TRBV30 and TRBJ1-6; D is uncertain. CDR1 GTSNPN and CDR2 SVGIG come from the germline V gene (reference sequence). This CDR3 is 14 amino acids long. With 1 base removed from V and 6 bases from J, the gap between germline ends came to 10 bases.

This chain links TRBV25-1 with TRBJ2-3, with 7 bases lining up with TRBD1. CDR3 size: 14 residues. Looked up from germline, CDR1 is MGHDK and CDR2 is SYGVNS. Germline trimming cut 7 bases from V and 2 bases from J; bases unmatched to any gene: 6. In nucleotides, the CDR3 is TGTGCCAGCACCGGGACAGTCTCCACAGATACGCAGTATTTT. The encoded protein is CASTGTVSTDTQYF. Filled out from reference TRBV25-1 and TRBJ2-3, the complete variable domain reads EADIYQTPRYLVIGTGKKITLECSQTMGHDKMYWYQQDPGMELHLIHYSYGVNSTEKGDLSSESTVSRIRTEHFPLTLESARPSHTSQYLCASTGTVSTDTQYFGPGTRLTVL.

The chain uses TRBV5-1 and TRBJ1-6; D gene uncertain. The CDR3 consists of 13 residues. Germline CDR1 reads SGHRS; CDR2 reads YFSETQ. Deletions cut 7 bases from V and 8 bases from J, with 13 bases between. The CDR3 DNA sequence: TGCGCCAGCGGACCGAATGAAGATTCACCCCTCCACTTT. It is translated as CASGPNEDSPLHF.

The chain couples TRBV20-1 to TRBJ2-5; no reliable D call. This CDR3 region has 11 residues. The germline V gene encodes CDR1 DFQATT and CDR2 SNEGSKA (reference sequence). V dropped 6 bases and J dropped 2 bases, with 7 bases sitting between them. DNA of the CDR3: TGCAGTGCGGGCGGTCAAGAGACCCAGTACTTC. This codes for CSAGGQETQYF.

The chain links TRBV11-2 to TRBJ2-7; D is undetermined. The length of the CDR3 is 14 residues. The V end was cut by 1 base, the J end by 1 base, with 8 bases between. CDR1 is SGHAT, CDR2 FQNNGV, per germline. The CDR3 protein is CASSLAYTSYEQYF. The CDR3 DNA is TGTGCCAGCAGCTTAGCTTACACATCCTACGAGCAGTACTTC.

The chain links TRBV7-8 to TRBJ2-6, with TRBD1 matching 7 bases. The V segment lost 0 bases and the J segment 2 bases; nucleotides outside the gene matches: 10. The CDR3 covers 19 residues. Germline CDR1 and CDR2: SGHVS and FQNEAQ. CDR3 residues: CASSLALYRGRAGANVLTF. Written as DNA, the CDR3 is TGTGCCAGCAGCTTAGCGCTGTACAGGGGAAGAGCTGGGGCCAACGTCCTGACTTTC.

CDR3 loop: CASGTGGSPYEQYF. The CDR3 nucleotides read TGCGCCAGCGGAACGGGGGGCAGCCCCTACGAGCAGTACTTC. This rearrangement joins TRBV5-1 to TRBJ2-7, with TRBD2 as a possible D gene (7 bases). This CDR3 spans 14 amino acids. Germline V gene lookup returns CDR1 SGHRS and CDR2 YFSETQ. V dropped 7 bases and J dropped 2 bases, with 16 bases sitting between them.

The chain employs TRBV5-1 and TRBJ2-5; 12 bases align to TRBD2. Germline V lookup: CDR1 SGHRS, CDR2 YFSETQ. This CDR3 spans 16 amino acids. V gave up 1 base and J gave up 5 bases; unmatched junction bases: 6. The CDR3: CASSLTRLAGAETQYF. CDR3 bases: TGCGCCAGCAGCTTGACCCGACTAGCGGGAGCGGAGACCCAGTACTTC.

The chain uses TRBV6-1 and TRBJ1-2; 8 nucleotides line up with TRBD1. From germline, CDR1 is MNHNS and CDR2 SASEGT. The CDR3 runs 14 residues. V gave up 7 bases and J gave up 3 bases; unmatched junction bases: 7. The CDR3 bases are TGTGCCAGCACCTCGGACAGGGTTGACTATGGCTACACCTTC. Amino acid sequence: CASTSDRVDYGYTF.

The CDR3 bases are TGTGCCAGCAGTTCGGGGAAACAGTCTTATAATTCACCCCTCCACTTT. Translation: CASSSGKQSYNSPLHF. The chain is built from TRBV28 and TRBJ1-6; D unclear. V was shortened by 4 bases and J by 4 bases, with 14 bases between the two germline ends. This CDR3 has 16 residues. The V gene's germline CDR1 is MDHEN and CDR2 SYDVKM. Combining the CDR3 with reference TRBV28 and TRBJ1-6 gives the whole variable domain DVKVTQSSRYLVKRTGEKVFLECVQDMDHENMFWYRQDPGLGLRLIYFSYDVKMKEKGDIPEGYSVSREKKERFSLILESASTNQTSMYLCASSSGKQSYNSPLHFGNGTRLTVT.

The sample holds one count of this clone. The chain joins TRBV5-1 to TRBJ1-4, with D perhaps matching TRBD1 (5 bases). The ends were cut back, 0 bases at V and 5 bases at J, with 17 bases in the middle. The CDR3 extends over 17 amino acids. Germline V gene sequence: CDR1 SGHRS, CDR2 YFSETQ. The CDR3 DNA sequence: TGCGCCAGCAGCTTGGCCTCTGCGGGGGAAGGGAATGAAAAACTGTTTTTT. Protein: CASSLASAGEGNEKLFF.

This chain uses TRBV21-1 with TRBJ2-7; the D call in the table, TRBD1, was not verified against the DNA. TRBV21-1 is a pseudogene segment. The CDR3 length is 11 residues. The CDR3 sequence is CASQGAREQYF. In DNA form, the CDR3 reads TGTGCCAGCCAGGGGGCGCGGGAGCAGTACTTC.

The chain couples TRBV6-5 to TRBJ2-3; D may be TRBD2 (6 bases). The ends were cut back, 1 base at V and 12 bases at J, with 14 bases in the middle. The V gene's germline CDR1 is MNHEY and CDR2 SVGAGI. CDR3 length: 13 amino acids. CDR3 nucleotides: TGTGCCAGCAGTTACTTAGGCCGGGACTTACAGTATTTT. Translation: CASSYLGRDLQYF.

This sequence joins TRBV9 and TRBJ1-2; D is unclear. Germline CDR1 SGDLS, CDR2 YYNGEE. Deletions cut 4 bases from V and 7 bases from J, with 14 bases between. This CDR3 has 13 amino acids. The CDR3 DNA reads as TGTGCCAGCAGCTTAGCGACTGGAGGTGGCTACACCTTC. Protein product: CASSLATGGGYTF. Full variable domain (outside the CDR3, taken from reference TRBV9 and TRBJ1-2): DSGVTQTPKHLITATGQRVTLRCSPRSGDLSVYWYQQSLDQGLQFLIQYYNGEERAKGNILERFSAQQFPDLHSELNLSSLELGDSALYFCASSLATGGGYTFGSGTRLTVV.

This chain connects TRBV27 to TRBJ1-2; perhaps TRBD1 as D (6 bases). The CDR3 length is 16 residues. The germline V gene has CDR1 MNHEY and CDR2 SMNVEV (reference sequence). V was pared by 6 bases and J by 8 bases, with 25 bases between. The CDR3 region has the DNA TGTGCCAGCAGCTACTTACAGGGAAATGGGTTGGACGGCTACACCTTC. This gives the protein CASSYLQGNGLDGYTF.